Each of the 21 T cell receptor beta chains below was sequenced from the same sample in a study of cytomegalovirus exposure and HLA in healthy donors. The PCR was carried out with 60 Vbeta primers and 13 Jbeta primers. Libraries were prepared by immunoSEQ multiplex PCR; TCRdb keeps only in-frame clonotypes and omits some of them. The sample consists of approximately 190,000 clones, approximately 80% of them appearing once. Sequences were obtained from PBMCs. These receptors came from a woman in her twenties or thirties in good health and CMV-seropositive.

This clone occurred once. The chain links TRBV11-3 to TRBJ1-1; TRBD1 might be the D (6 bases). The germline V gene has CDR1 SGHNT and CDR2 YENEEA. The CDR3 loop spans 14 amino acids. The V gene lost 1 base and the J gene lost 4 bases, with 10 bases spanning the gap. The CDR3 protein is CASSLGRGGTEAFF. The CDR3 DNA reads TGTGCCAGCAGCTTAGGCAGGGGTGGCACTGAAGCTTTCTTT. Complete variable domain (other parts from reference TRBV11-3 and TRBJ1-1): EAGVVQSPRYKIIEKKQPVAFWCNPISGHNTLYWYLQNLGQGPELLIRYENEEAVDDSQLPKDRFSAERLKGVDSTLKIQPAELGDSAVYLCASSLGRGGTEAFFGQGTRLTVV.

As regards this clone: One end of the junction does not line up with germline, which may come from a read error. This chain links TRBV11-2 with TRBJ2-7; 7 positions agree with TRBD1. The CDR3 contains 15 residues. CDR1 is SGHAT, CDR2 FQNNGV, per germline. The CDR3 here is CASSVDSGQNYEQYF. The CDR3 bases are TGTGCCAGCAGCGTAGACTCGGGACAGAACTACGAGCAGTACTTC.

This sequence joins TRBV4-1 and TRBJ1-2; no definite D call. The CDR3 runs 14 residues. Per germline, CDR1 MGHRA and CDR2 YSYEKL. V was clipped by 0 bases and J by 7 bases, with 12 bases between them. CDR3 protein: CASSQDGSRGGYTF. The CDR3 DNA reads as TGCGCCAGCAGCCAAGATGGGTCGAGAGGTGGCTACACCTTC.

This clone appeared a few times. This sequence joins TRBV6-1 and TRBJ2-7; D perhaps matches TRBD1 (6 bases). This CDR3 is built from 14 residues. V was clipped by 5 bases and J by 3 bases, with 14 bases between them. Germline V CDR1 and CDR2: MNHNS, SASEGT. The CDR3 protein is CASSWDTNGYEQYF. Written as DNA, the CDR3 is TGTGCCAGCAGTTGGGACACAAACGGCTACGAGCAGTACTTC.

The chain couples TRBV6-6 to TRBJ1-4; possible D gene TRBD1, 5 bases. The CDR3 is 16 amino acids. CDR1 MNHNY and CDR2 SVGAGI come from the germline V gene (reference sequence). V lost 5 bases to trimming and J lost 7 bases, with 20 bases between them. The CDR3 coding sequence is TGTGCCAGCAGTCCTCCGCGGGGTAGAAGGGGTGAAAAACTGTTTTTT. As protein: CASSPPRGRRGEKLFF.

CDR3 loop: CASSSRGLNEKLFF. In DNA form, the CDR3 reads TGTGCCAGCAGTTCTAGGGGACTTAATGAAAAACTGTTTTTT. The gene calls are TRBV2 and TRBJ1-4; D possibly corresponds to TRBD1 (5 bases). Germline lookup yields CDR1 SNHLY and CDR2 FYNNEI. This CDR3 has 14 residues. Trimming left V 5 bases short and J 4 bases short, with 11 bases between.

This chain joins TRBV9 and TRBJ1-2; maybe TRBD1 (5 bases). Germline V gene data show CDR1 as SGDLS and CDR2 as YYNGEE. Trimming removed 3 bases from V and 8 bases from J, with 23 bases in between. The CDR3 is 16 amino acids. The CDR3 spells CASSGPRDWEIDGYTF. The CDR3 nucleotides read TGTGCCAGCAGCGGACCCCGGGACTGGGAAATCGACGGCTACACCTTC.

The chain joins TRBV7-9 to TRBJ2-7; 8 nucleotides agree with TRBD2. The CDR3 spans 14 residues. Trimming cost V 6 bases and J 7 bases; bases outside gene matches: 11. Germline V gives CDR1 SEHNR, CDR2 FQNEAQ (reference sequence). Written as DNA, the CDR3 is TGTGCCAGCAGTCGGGGGGGCTCCGGGGGGGAGCAGTACTTC. Its translation: CASSRGGSGGEQYF.

The chain couples TRBV7-8 to TRBJ2-1; TRBD1 agrees at 12 bases. Germline loops: CDR1 SGHVS, CDR2 FQNEAQ. The J segment lost 8 bases and the V segment lost 4 bases, leaving 6 bases of the junction unmatched. The CDR3 contains 15 residues. The CDR3, as DNA: TGTGCCAGCAGCTATACCGGGACAGGGGGCTATGAGCAGTTCTTC. Amino acids: CASSYTGTGGYEQFF.

The rearrangement joins TRBV6-1 to TRBJ1-5; D gene uncertain. The V gene lost 4 bases and the J gene lost 5 bases, with 6 bases spanning the gap. Per the germline V gene, CDR1 is MNHNS and CDR2 is SASEGT. The CDR3 has 12 residues. CDR3 DNA: TGTGCCAGCAGTGCTAAGTATCAGCCCCAGCATTTT. It translates to CASSAKYQPQHF.

V usage is TRBV7-9 and J usage is TRBJ2-3; 8 bases align to TRBD1. V gave up 6 bases and J gave up 6 bases; unmatched junction bases: 11. Germline V CDR1 and CDR2: SEHNR, FQNEAQ (reference sequence). This CDR3 is built from 15 residues. This chain's CDR3 is CASRPNDRGDDTQYF. DNA of the CDR3: TGTGCCAGCAGACCTAACGACAGGGGCGACGATACGCAGTATTTT.

The rearrangement joins TRBV5-1 to TRBJ2-1, with 7 positions matching TRBD2. The CDR3 covers 14 residues. CDR1 SGHRS and CDR2 YFSETQ come from the germline V gene. J gave up 5 bases and V 3 bases, and 5 bases lay outside the gene matches. In DNA form, the CDR3 reads TGCGCCAGCAGCTGGGGGGGACTGAACAATGAGCAGTTCTTC. This sequence encodes CASSWGGLNNEQFF.

The chain links TRBV4-2 to TRBJ2-4, with no clear D. V was shortened by 1 base and J by 0 bases, with 4 bases between the two germline ends. This CDR3 is built from 14 residues. Germline CDR1 and CDR2: LGHNA and YNFKEQ. The CDR3 DNA follows: TGTGCCAGCAGCCAAGCGGGAGCCAAAAACATTCAGTACTTC. Translating gives CASSQAGAKNIQYF.

The rearrangement joins TRBV11-1 to TRBJ2-2; 9 bases line up with TRBD1. Germline loops: CDR1 SGHAT, CDR2 FQDESV (reference sequence). Trimming took 4 bases from V and 6 from J; bases not matched to a gene: 15. CDR3 length equals 18 residues. CDR3 residues: CASSSRLNRGRRAGELFF. The CDR3 region has the DNA TGTGCCAGCAGCTCCCGCCTCAACAGGGGGCGCCGGGCCGGGGAGCTGTTTTTT.

The CDR3 is CAISESKGGAYSNQPQHF. CDR3 in DNA: TGTGCCATCAGTGAGTCGAAGGGAGGGGCGTATAGCAATCAGCCCCAGCATTTT. The V gene is TRBV10-3, the J gene TRBJ1-5, with D possibly being TRBD1 (5 bases). V dropped 0 bases and J dropped 0 bases, with 15 bases sitting between them. CDR1 is ENHRY and CDR2 is SYGVKD in the germline V gene. The length of the CDR3 is 18 residues.

As DNA, the CDR3 is TGTGCCAGCAGTCCAGCGGGACCGAATTCACCCCTCCACTTT. It encodes CASSPAGPNSPLHF. The V gene is TRBV28, the J gene TRBJ1-6, with D perhaps TRBD1 (5 bases). The germline CDR1 and CDR2 sequences are MDHEN and SYDVKM. V was shortened by 5 bases and J by 7 bases, with 12 bases between the two germline ends. This CDR3 is 14 amino acids long.

The J gene is TRBJ2-1, the V gene TRBV6-1; TRBD2 might be the D (5 bases). The CDR3 is made up of 17 amino acids. Trimming stripped 1 base from V and 4 bases from J, with 17 bases between. Germline loops: CDR1 MNHNS, CDR2 SASEGT. CDR3: CASSEEDSDPSYNEQFF. CDR3 in DNA: TGTGCCAGCAGTGAAGAGGACTCAGACCCCTCTTACAATGAGCAGTTCTTC.

V is TRBV30 and J is TRBJ1-1; D call uncertain. Trimming removed 0 bases at V and 1 base at J, with 6 bases between. The CDR3 consists of 13 residues. Per the germline V gene, CDR1 is GTSNPN and CDR2 is SVGIG (reference sequence). CDR3 residues: CAWSVAGNTEAFF. The DNA for the CDR3 is TGTGCCTGGAGTGTAGCAGGGAACACTGAAGCTTTCTTT.

The chain employs TRBV28 and TRBJ1-2; D is unresolved. This CDR3 spans 18 amino acids. The V and J ends lost 4 bases and 7 bases respectively, with 28 bases between them. Germline V CDR1 and CDR2: MDHEN, SYDVKM. In nucleotides, the CDR3 is TGTGCCAGCAGTTCTCAACAACCTGCCGGGAGACGGGAGAGTGGCTACACCTTC. This translates into CASSSQQPAGRRESGYTF.

This clone came up a few times. The chain is built from TRBV6-5 and TRBJ1-1, with D perhaps matching TRBD1 (6 bases). The V gene's germline CDR1 is MNHEY and CDR2 SVGAGI. The CDR3 spans 11 residues. Trimming took off 4 bases at V and 11 bases at J, with 11 bases between the two ends. The CDR3 loop reads CASSSWGQAFF. For the CDR3, the DNA is TGTGCCAGCAGTTCTTGGGGGCAGGCTTTCTTT.

V is TRBV6-5 and J is TRBJ1-5; the match to TRBD1 covers 8 bases. Trimming cost V 4 bases and J 5 bases; bases outside gene matches: 1. Germline V CDR1 and CDR2: MNHEY, SVGAGI. CDR3 size: 13 residues. The CDR3, as DNA: TGTGCCAGCAGTTTGGACAGGGATCAGCCCCAGCATTTT. Translation gives CASSLDRDQPQHF.